These 14 T cell receptor beta chains were all obtained from the same sample, sequenced in a study of T cell changes during pregnancy in multiple sclerosis. Clones were read by immunoSEQ multiplex PCR, and TCRdb kept only the in-frame ones, dropping some. Of 40,000 to 60,000 clones in the sample, just over 90% were seen once. Sequencing used CD4+ T cells from peripheral blood mononuclear cells, obtained before pregnancy. The receptors come from a female donor with multiple sclerosis, enrolled in a pregnancy study.

The rearrangement uses TRBV19 and TRBJ2-7, with 9 bases that match TRBD2. Per the germline V gene, CDR1 is LNHDA and CDR2 is SQIVND (reference sequence). V shed 3 bases and J 7 bases; nucleotides not matched to a gene: 10. The CDR3 extends over 15 amino acids. CDR3 in amino acids: CASSMVSGRLGEQYF. The CDR3 DNA reads TGTGCCAGTAGTATGGTGAGCGGGAGGTTGGGTGAGCAGTACTTC.

The chain has TRBV5-4 and TRBJ2-3, with TRBD1 matching over 7 bases. Germline V gives CDR1 SGHNT, CDR2 YYREEE (reference sequence). Losses at the gene ends were 0 bases for V and 0 bases for J; bases not matched to a gene: 1. The CDR3 runs 15 residues. The CDR3 sequence: CASSLEQGSTDTQYF. Here the CDR3 DNA reads TGTGCCAGCAGCTTGGAACAGGGGAGCACAGATACGCAGTATTTT.

V gene TRBV5-1 combines with J gene TRBJ2-7, with 9 bases identical to TRBD2. Germline loops: CDR1 SGHRS, CDR2 YFSETQ. Trimming removed 2 bases from V and 1 base from J; junction bases left unmatched: 16. The CDR3 totals 19 residues. Here the CDR3 DNA reads TGCGCCAGCAGCTTTGACCACCCCTCTCGCGGGAGGGTATCCTACGAGCAGTACTTC. This gives the protein CASSFDHPSRGRVSYEQYF.

The rearrangement links TRBV4-1 to TRBJ2-1; 8 nucleotides align to TRBD2. The CDR3 is 16 amino acids. V gave up 0 bases and J gave up 4 bases; unmatched junction bases: 5. Germline CDR1 is MGHRA and CDR2 is YSYEKL. The CDR3 spells CASSQDAGGAYNEQFF. The DNA for the CDR3 is TGCGCCAGCAGCCAAGATGCGGGAGGCGCGTACAATGAGCAGTTCTTC.

Remarks on this clone: The junction departs from germline at one end; a sequencing error may be responsible. This chain connects TRBV5-1 to TRBJ2-7, with D possibly called TRBD1 or TRBD2 (5 bases each). The germline gives CDR1 SGHRS, CDR2 YFSETQ. The CDR3 length is 14 residues. The CDR3 DNA follows: TGCGCCAGCAGTTTGGGGACGGGGAATGAGGAGCAGTACTTC. Amino acids: CASSLGTGNEEQYF.

The chain links TRBV11-3 to TRBJ2-1, with D unclear. The CDR3 length is 15 residues. From germline, CDR1 is SGHNT and CDR2 YENEEA. The V gene lost 5 bases and the J gene lost 4 bases, with 15 bases spanning the gap. CDR3 coding DNA: TGTGCCAGCAGCCCTCGTGGCGGCCCATACAATGAGCAGTTCTTC. It is translated as CASSPRGGPYNEQFF.

The rearrangement links TRBV5-1 to TRBJ1-5; 8 nucleotides line up with TRBD1. Per the germline V gene, CDR1 is SGHRS and CDR2 is YFSETQ. After removal of 4 bases from V and 3 bases from J, the junction contained 9 bases not matched to a gene. The CDR3 is 16 residues long. The chain's CDR3 is CASSTYRGADNQPQHF. Here the CDR3 DNA reads TGCGCCAGCAGCACCTACAGGGGGGCTGACAATCAGCCCCAGCATTTT.

The rearrangement joins TRBV6-1 to TRBJ2-1, with 7 bases identical to TRBD1. Germline-derived CDR1 and CDR2 are MNHNS and SASEGT. Trimming at V came to 4 bases and at J to 5 bases, leaving 5 bases not matched to a gene. CDR3 length: 14 residues. CDR3 protein: CASSVSRGNNEQFF. For the CDR3, the DNA is TGTGCCAGCAGTGTCTCCAGGGGGAACAATGAGCAGTTCTTC.

The V call is TRBV28, the J call TRBJ1-5, with TRBD1 matching over 8 bases. Germline CDR1 and CDR2: MDHEN and SYDVKM. The CDR3 spans 17 residues. V shed 4 bases and J 9 bases; nucleotides not matched to a gene: 17. This CDR3 reads CASSSWGQGARIGPQHF. The CDR3 nucleotides read TGTGCCAGCAGTTCATGGGGGCAGGGGGCCCGGATTGGGCCCCAGCATTTT.

V and J are TRBV5-1 and TRBJ1-2; perhaps TRBD1 as D (5 bases). The CDR3 has 14 amino acids. CDR1 and CDR2 from the germline V gene are SGHRS and YFSETQ. V lost 2 bases and J lost 0, with 8 bases in between. The CDR3 nucleotides read TGCGCCAGCAGCTTTACAGGAACTAACTATGGCTACACCTTC. Translation gives CASSFTGTNYGYTF.

CDR3 in amino acids: CASSQGLGLAENTGELFF. In nucleotides, the CDR3 is TGCGCCAGCAGCCAAGGCCTTGGGCTAGCGGAGAACACCGGGGAGCTGTTTTTT. V is TRBV4-1 and J is TRBJ2-2; 7 positions match TRBD2. The CDR3 totals 18 residues. J gave up 1 base and V 1 base, and 9 bases lay outside the gene matches. Germline V gene lookup returns CDR1 MGHRA and CDR2 YSYEKL.

The V gene is TRBV4-2, the J gene TRBJ1-1; D remains ambiguous. V was pared by 0 bases and J by 7 bases, with 9 bases between. This CDR3 spans 13 amino acids. Germline V CDR1 and CDR2: LGHNA, YNFKEQ. The CDR3 here is CASSQDAAGEAFF. The CDR3 DNA reads as TGTGCCAGCAGCCAAGATGCGGCGGGTGAAGCTTTCTTT.

The chain joins TRBV7-9 to TRBJ2-6, with 7 nucleotides matching TRBD1. The V gene end was trimmed by 0 bases and the J gene end by 2 bases; junction bases not matched to a gene: 4. From germline, CDR1 is SEHNR and CDR2 FQNEAQ (reference sequence). This CDR3 is built from 17 residues. CDR3 in DNA: TGTGCCAGCAGCTTAGCCGGGACAGTAACTGGGGCCAACGTCCTGACTTTC. Translated: CASSLAGTVTGANVLTF. Filled out from reference TRBV7-9 and TRBJ2-6, the complete variable domain reads DTGVSQNPRHKITKRGQNVTFRCDPISEHNRLYWYRQTLGQGPEFLTYFQNEAQLEKSRLLSDRFSAERPKGSFSTLEIQRTEQGDSAMYLCASSLAGTVTGANVLTFGAGSRLTVL.

The chain joins TRBV2 to TRBJ2-2; D unresolved. The CDR3 runs 15 residues. CDR1 SNHLY and CDR2 FYNNEI come from the germline V gene. V gave up 2 bases and J gave up 5 bases, with 12 bases separating them. CDR3 residues: CASSERVPLTGELFF. In DNA form, the CDR3 reads TGTGCCAGCAGTGAACGGGTTCCTTTAACCGGGGAGCTGTTTTTT.